These 11 T cell receptor beta chains were all obtained from the same sample, sequenced in a study of early T cells in non-severe SARS-CoV-2 infection. Using its own MiXCR run on the 5' RACE reads, TCRdb lists one record per CDR3 protein. The profile shows 64,000 or so distinct CDR3 sequences, over 9.5% of them singletons. Sequencing was performed on whole blood, taken at baseline. The receptors stem from an adult who was a healthcare worker with PCR-confirmed SARS-CoV-2 infection or an uninfected control (not recorded which).

This clonotype was seen at least ten times. The chain couples TRBV6-5 to TRBJ1-1, with TRBD1 as a possible D gene (5 bases). CDR3 length: 15 amino acids. The V gene's germline CDR1 is MNHEY and CDR2 SVGAGI. The V gene lost 0 bases and the J gene lost 0 bases, with 8 bases spanning the gap. CDR3 loop: CASSYSGGLNTEAFF. As DNA, the CDR3 is TGTGCCAGCAGTTACTCCGGGGGACTGAACACTGAAGCTTTCTTT.

V is TRBV18 and J is TRBJ2-4; 7 nucleotides agree with TRBD1. The CDR3 has 17 residues. Germline values: CDR1 KGHSH, CDR2 LQKENI. V shed 6 bases, J shed 0 bases, and the junction held 11 bases outside the gene matches. The CDR3 loop reads CASSRRDSHLAKNIQYF. Here the CDR3 DNA reads TGTGCCAGCTCTCGCCGGGACAGCCATCTAGCCAAAAACATTCAGTACTTC.

The table lists this clonotype with a few counts. The chain couples TRBV5-6 to TRBJ1-2, with 7 bases that match TRBD1. This CDR3 comprises 16 residues. The J segment lost 0 bases and the V segment lost 4 bases, leaving 9 bases of the junction unmatched. Per germline, CDR1 SGHDT and CDR2 YYEEEE. DNA of the CDR3: TGTGCCAGCAGCCCGGACAGGACAAGAGCTAACTATGGCTACACCTTC. Residues: CASSPDRTRANYGYTF. Variable domain in full (rest from reference TRBV5-6 and TRBJ1-2): DAGVTQSPTHLIKTRGQQVTLRCSPKSGHDTVSWYQQALGQGPQFIFQYYEEEERQRGNFPDRFSGHQFPNYSSELNVNALLLGDSALYLCASSPDRTRANYGYTFGSGTRLTVV.

This clonotype was detected only a few times. The chain is built from TRBV7-9 and TRBJ2-3, with D perhaps matching TRBD2 (6 bases). The CDR3 extends over 14 amino acids. The V gene's germline CDR1 is SEHNR and CDR2 FQNEAQ (reference sequence). The V end was cut by 5 bases, the J end by 0 bases, with 9 bases between. CDR3 sequence reads: CASSASGSTDTQYF. The CDR3 nucleotides read TGTGCCAGCAGCGCGAGCGGGAGCACAGATACGCAGTATTTT. Filled out from reference TRBV7-9 and TRBJ2-3, the complete variable domain reads DTGVSQNPRHKITKRGQNVTFRCDPISEHNRLYWYRQTLGQGPEFLTYFQNEAQLEKSRLLSDRFSAERPKGSFSTLEIQRTEQGDSAMYLCASSASGSTDTQYFGPGTRLTVL.

This clonotype was seen only a few times. The chain couples TRBV6-5 to TRBJ1-5, with a weak D call TRBD1 (5 bases). Germline lookup yields CDR1 MNHEY and CDR2 SVGAGI. The CDR3 spans 14 residues. V was clipped by 2 bases and J by 5 bases, with 10 bases between them. The CDR3 loop reads CASSYRGKDQPQHF. The CDR3 DNA follows: TGTGCCAGCAGTTACCGGGGGAAGGATCAGCCCCAGCATTTT.

This clonotype was recorded at least ten times. The rearrangement uses TRBV12-3 or TRBV12-4 and TRBJ1-1; D remains ambiguous. The CDR3 has 13 amino acids. V was clipped by 2 bases and J by 4 bases, with 8 bases between them. The CDR3 DNA reads as TGTGCCAGCAGTTTACAAGCGGGCACTGAAGCTTTCTTT. Encoded protein: CASSLQAGTEAFF.

This clonotype was counted between two and nine times. The gene calls are TRBV7-8 and TRBJ2-3; D is uncertain. V lost 1 base and J lost 5, with 7 bases in between. This CDR3 has 13 residues. CDR1 SGHVS and CDR2 FQNEAQ come from the germline V gene. CDR3 region: CASSLDRIDTQYF. The CDR3 region has the DNA TGTGCCAGCAGCTTAGACAGAATAGATACGCAGTATTTT.

The rearrangement links TRBV5-1 to TRBJ1-2, with a weak D call TRBD1 (5 bases). This CDR3 spans 12 amino acids. The germline CDR1 and CDR2 sequences are SGHRS and YFSETQ. Trimming took off 3 bases at V and 10 bases at J, with 13 bases between the two ends. DNA of the CDR3: TGCGCCAGCAGCTCAGAACACAGGAACTACACCTTC. This codes for CASSSEHRNYTF.

Only a few counts were recorded for this clonotype. The chain couples TRBV30 to TRBJ2-7, with unresolved D. Trimming shortened V by 0 bases and J by 3 bases, and 12 bases separated the two germline ends. This CDR3 comprises 14 residues. Germline-derived CDR1 and CDR2 are GTSNPN and SVGIG (reference sequence). The CDR3 DNA reads as TGTGCCTGGAGTGTACTCACCCCGGGCTACGAGCAGTACTTC. Translation gives CAWSVLTPGYEQYF.

This clonotype was counted ten times or more. This chain connects TRBV5-1 to TRBJ2-3; D is unresolved. The CDR3 consists of 16 residues. The V end was cut by 3 bases, the J end by 0 bases, with 14 bases between. CDR1 SGHRS and CDR2 YFSETQ come from the germline V gene. The DNA of the CDR3 is TGCGCCAGCAGCTACACTCAGGAATCTAGCACAGATACGCAGTATTTT. It is translated as CASSYTQESSTDTQYF.

This clonotype has only a few counts. CDR3 in DNA: TGTGCCAGCAGTACCTCGACAGGGGTGATATCCTACGAGCAGTACTTC. Its translation: CASSTSTGVISYEQYF. This sequence joins TRBV6-2 or TRBV6-3 and TRBJ2-7; 8 positions match TRBD1. Trimming removed 5 bases from V and 1 base from J; junction bases left unmatched: 10. The CDR3 runs 16 residues. Looked up from germline, CDR1 is MNHEY and CDR2 is SVGEGT.